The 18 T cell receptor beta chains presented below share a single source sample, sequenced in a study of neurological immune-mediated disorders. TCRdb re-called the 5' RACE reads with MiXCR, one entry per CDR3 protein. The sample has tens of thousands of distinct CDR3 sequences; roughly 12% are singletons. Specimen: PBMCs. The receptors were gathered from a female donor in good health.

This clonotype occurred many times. The CDR3 loop reads CASSLTPGQGSTTEAFF. The CDR3 nucleotides read TGTGCCAGCAGCTTAACCCCGGGACAGGGTAGCACCACTGAAGCTTTCTTT. This chain joins TRBV13 and TRBJ1-1; 9 bases line up with TRBD1. V lost 2 bases and J lost 4; bases outside the gene matches: 11. In germline, CDR1 is PRHDT, CDR2 FYEKMQ (reference sequence). CDR3 length equals 17 residues.

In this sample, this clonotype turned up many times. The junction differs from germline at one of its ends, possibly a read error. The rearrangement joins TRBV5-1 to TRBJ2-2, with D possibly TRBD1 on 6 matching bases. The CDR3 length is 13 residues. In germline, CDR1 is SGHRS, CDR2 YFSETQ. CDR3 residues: CASSTGNPGELFF. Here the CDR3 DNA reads TGCGCCAGCAGTACAGGGAACCCCGGGGAGCTGTTTTTT.

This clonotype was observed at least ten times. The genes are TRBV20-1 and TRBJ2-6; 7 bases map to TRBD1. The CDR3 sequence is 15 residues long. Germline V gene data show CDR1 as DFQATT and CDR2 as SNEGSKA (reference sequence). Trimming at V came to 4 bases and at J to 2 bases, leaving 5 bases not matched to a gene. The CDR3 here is CSATRGGTGANVLTF. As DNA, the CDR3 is TGCAGTGCTACCCGAGGGGGCACTGGGGCCAACGTCCTGACTTTC.

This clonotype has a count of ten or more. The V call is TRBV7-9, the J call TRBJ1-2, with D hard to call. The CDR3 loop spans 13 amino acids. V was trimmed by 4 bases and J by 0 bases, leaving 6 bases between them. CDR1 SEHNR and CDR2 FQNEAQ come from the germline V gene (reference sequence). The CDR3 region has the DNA TGTGCCAGCAGCTCAAGCTCTAACTATGGCTACACCTTC. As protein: CASSSSSNYGYTF. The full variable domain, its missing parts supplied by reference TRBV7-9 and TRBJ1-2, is DTGVSQNPRHKITKRGQNVTFRCDPISEHNRLYWYRQTLGQGPEFLTYFQNEAQLEKSRLLSDRFSAERPKGSFSTLEIQRTEQGDSAMYLCASSSSSNYGYTFGSGTRLTVV.

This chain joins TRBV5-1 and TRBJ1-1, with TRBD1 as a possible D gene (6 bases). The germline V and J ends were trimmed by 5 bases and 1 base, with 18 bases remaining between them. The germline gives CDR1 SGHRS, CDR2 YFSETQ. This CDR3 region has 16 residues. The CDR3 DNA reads TGCGCCAGCAGACCAAGTCCGGACAGAGGGAACACTGAAGCTTTCTTT. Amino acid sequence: CASRPSPDRGNTEAFF.

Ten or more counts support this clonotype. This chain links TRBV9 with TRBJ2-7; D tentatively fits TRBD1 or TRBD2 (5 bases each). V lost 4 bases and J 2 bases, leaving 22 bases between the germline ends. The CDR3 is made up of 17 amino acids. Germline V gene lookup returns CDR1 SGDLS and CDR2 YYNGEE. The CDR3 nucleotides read TGTGCCAGCAGCCCCCAGTGGGGGACGGCAGGTACCTACGAGCAGTACTTC. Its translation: CASSPQWGTAGTYEQYF.

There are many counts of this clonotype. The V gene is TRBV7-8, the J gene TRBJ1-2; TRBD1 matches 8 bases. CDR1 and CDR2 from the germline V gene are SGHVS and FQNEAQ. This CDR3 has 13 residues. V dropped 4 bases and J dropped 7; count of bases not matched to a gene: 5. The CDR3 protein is CASSSDRGAGYTF. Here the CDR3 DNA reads TGTGCCAGCAGCTCAGACAGGGGAGCTGGCTACACCTTC.

For the CDR3, the DNA is TGTGCCAGCAGTCCTGACCGGTACGAGCAGTACTTC. Translated, it gives CASSPDRYEQYF. This chain uses TRBV12-3 or TRBV12-4 with TRBJ2-7; D gene unclear. Trimming stripped 5 bases from V and 4 bases from J, with 9 bases between. The CDR3 runs to 12 residues.

The CDR3 region is CASSLRGTTLYGYTF. In nucleotides, the CDR3 is TGTGCCAGCAGTTTAAGGGGGACGACCCTCTATGGCTACACCTTC. The rearrangement joins TRBV12-3 or TRBV12-4 to TRBJ1-2, with D perhaps matching TRBD1 (6 bases). The CDR3 runs 15 residues. Trimming removed 2 bases from V and 4 bases from J, with 14 bases in between.

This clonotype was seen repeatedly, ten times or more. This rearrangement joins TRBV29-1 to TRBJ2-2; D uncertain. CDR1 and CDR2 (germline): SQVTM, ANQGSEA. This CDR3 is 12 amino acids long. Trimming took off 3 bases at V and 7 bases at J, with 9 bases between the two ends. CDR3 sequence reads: CSVERLGGELFF. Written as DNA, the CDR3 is TGCAGCGTTGAGCGACTGGGCGGGGAGCTGTTTTTT.

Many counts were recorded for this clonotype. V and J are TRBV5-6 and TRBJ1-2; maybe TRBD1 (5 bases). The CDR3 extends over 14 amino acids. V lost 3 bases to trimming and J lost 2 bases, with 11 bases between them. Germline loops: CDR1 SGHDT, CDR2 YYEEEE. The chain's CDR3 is CASSWEGRNYGYTF. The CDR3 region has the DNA TGTGCCAGCAGCTGGGAGGGACGGAACTATGGCTACACCTTC.

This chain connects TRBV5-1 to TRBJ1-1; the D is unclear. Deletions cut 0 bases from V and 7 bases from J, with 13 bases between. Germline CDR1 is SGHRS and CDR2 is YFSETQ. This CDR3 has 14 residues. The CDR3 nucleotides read TGCGCCAGCAGCTTGGTTCCGGGGTCCAATGAAGCTTTCTTT. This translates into CASSLVPGSNEAFF.

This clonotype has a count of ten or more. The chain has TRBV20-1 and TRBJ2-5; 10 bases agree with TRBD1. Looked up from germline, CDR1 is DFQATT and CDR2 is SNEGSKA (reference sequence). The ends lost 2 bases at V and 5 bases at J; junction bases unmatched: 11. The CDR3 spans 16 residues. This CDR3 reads CSARPAGTGARETQYF. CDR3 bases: TGCAGTGCTAGACCTGCCGGGACAGGGGCCCGGGAGACCCAGTACTTC.

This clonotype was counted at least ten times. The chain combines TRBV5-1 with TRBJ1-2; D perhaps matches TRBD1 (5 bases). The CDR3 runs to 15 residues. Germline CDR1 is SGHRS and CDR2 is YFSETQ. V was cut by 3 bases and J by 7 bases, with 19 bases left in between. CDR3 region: CASSSSGTDELGYTF. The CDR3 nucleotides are TGCGCCAGCAGCTCCTCCGGGACGGATGAACTTGGCTACACCTTC. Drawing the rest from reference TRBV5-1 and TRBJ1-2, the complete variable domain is KAGVTQTPRYLIKTRGQQVTLSCSPISGHRSVSWYQQTPGQGLQFLFEYFSETQRNKGNFPGRFSGRQFSNSRSEMNVSTLELGDSALYLCASSSSGTDELGYTFGSGTRLTVV.

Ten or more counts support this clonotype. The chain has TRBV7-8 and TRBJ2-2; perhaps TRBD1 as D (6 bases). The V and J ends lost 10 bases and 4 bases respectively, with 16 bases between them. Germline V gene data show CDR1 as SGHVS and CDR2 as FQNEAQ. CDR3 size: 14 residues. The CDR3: CATAGVRGTGELFF. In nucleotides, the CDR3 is TGTGCCACCGCAGGGGTGCGCGGCACCGGGGAGCTGTTTTTT. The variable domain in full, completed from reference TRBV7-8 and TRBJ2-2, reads GAGVSQSPRYKVAKRGQDVALRCDPISGHVSLFWYQQALGQGPEFLTYFQNEAQLDKSGLPSDRFFAERPEGSVSTLKIQRTQQEDSAVYLCATAGVRGTGELFFGEGSRLTVL.

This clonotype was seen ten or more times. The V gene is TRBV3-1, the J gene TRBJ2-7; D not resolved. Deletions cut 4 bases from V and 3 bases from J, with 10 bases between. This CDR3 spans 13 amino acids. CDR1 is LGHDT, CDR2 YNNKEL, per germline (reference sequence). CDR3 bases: TGTGCCAGCAGCCGGGTAGGATACTACGAGCAGTACTTC. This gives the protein CASSRVGYYEQYF.

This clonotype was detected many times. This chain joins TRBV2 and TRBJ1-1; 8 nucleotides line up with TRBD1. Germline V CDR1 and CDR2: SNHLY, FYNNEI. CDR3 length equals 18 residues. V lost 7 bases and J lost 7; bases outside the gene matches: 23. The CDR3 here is CASKQALSTAGGFGEAFF. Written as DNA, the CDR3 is TGTGCCAGCAAACAGGCGTTAAGTACGGCAGGGGGCTTTGGTGAAGCTTTCTTT.

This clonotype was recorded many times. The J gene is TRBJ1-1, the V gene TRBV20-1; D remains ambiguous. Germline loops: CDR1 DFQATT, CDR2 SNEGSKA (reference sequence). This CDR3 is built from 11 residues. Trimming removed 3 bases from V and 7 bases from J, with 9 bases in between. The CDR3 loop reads CSASLGREAFF. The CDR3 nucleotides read TGCAGTGCTAGTCTCGGACGTGAAGCTTTCTTT.